The present entry profiles one TCR beta chain with its context. No antigen is known for it. These data originate in a study of shared clonotypes between healthy human individuals. Findings of the study overall: The four-donor shared clonotypes exceeded non-shared clonotypes in generation probability, with non-shared ones scoring lower. Despite large depth, rarefaction showed incomplete sorted-subset sequencing. Donor clonotype sharing was expected to depend on sequencing depth.

Nashville, Tennessee was home to all donors, who were Caucasian adults. The CDR3 has 17 residues. Trimming at V came to 3 bases and at J to 3 bases, leaving 9 bases not matched to a gene. The germline V gene has CDR1 KGHSH and CDR2 LQKENI. Sequenced by immunoSEQ multiplex PCR; TCRdb stores in-frame clones only, minus some. The profile shows roughly 650,000 clones, 97% of them singletons. The genes are TRBV18 and TRBJ2-7; 12 positions agree with TRBD1. This receptor was obtained from a woman aged 25 to 45 in good health. What was sequenced was naive CD4+ T cells sorted from blood. Subset specified: CD45RA+ positively selected. CDR3 sequence reads: CASSPGTGGGGFYEQYF. The CDR3 DNA sequence: TGTGCCAGCTCACCCGGGACAGGGGGCGGTGGTTTCTACGAGCAGTACTTC.